These T cell receptor beta chains were read from a single sample in a study of Ad26.COV2.S vaccination and SARS-CoV-2 variants. Profiling relied on immunoSEQ multiplex PCR, and the TCRdb table lists in-frame clones only, not all of them. This table holds about 420,000 clones, roughly 90% found once. The sequencing here drew on peripheral blood, taken in a trial of Ad26.COV2.S vaccine versus placebo. The receptors come from a person aged 18 to 65 who received the Ad26.COV2.S COVID-19 vaccine or a placebo. CDR3s include the opening cysteine and the closing phenylalanine or tryptophan. The D gene is left open where the match is weak. Only part of the rows carry a size: once, few, many, or a class if the clone is expanded.

D	V	J	length	size	CDR3	DNA
TRBD1	TRBV2	TRBJ1-1	12	few	CASKPGGTEAFF	TGTGCCAGCAAGCCAGGGGGCACTGAAGCTTTCTTT
-	TRBV7-8	TRBJ1-1	14	-	CASSLGTGSTEAFF	TGTGCCAGCAGCTTAGGGACTGGGTCTACTGAAGCTTTCTTT
-	TRBV2	TRBJ2-7	13	-	CASSVGSIYEQYF	TGTGCCAGCAGTGTTGGTTCAATCTACGAGCAGTACTTC
-	TRBV24-1	TRBJ2-3	13	-	CATSGTNTDTQYF	TGTGCCACCAGTGGGACCAACACAGATACGCAGTATTTT
-	TRBV9	TRBJ1-6	13	-	CASSALQESPLHF	TGTGCCAGCAGCGCACTACAGGAATCACCCCTCCACTTT
TRBD1	TRBV6-5	TRBJ2-1	15	-	CASSYDRQGDNEQFF	TGTGCCAGCAGTTATGATCGACAGGGGGACAATGAGCAGTTCTTC
-	TRBV27	TRBJ1-6	13	-	CASSLWRNSPLHF	TGTGCCAGCAGTTTATGGAGGAATTCACCCCTCCACTTT
TRBD2	TRBV7-2	TRBJ2-3	16	-	CASSFGLAGYTDTQYF	TGTGCCAGCAGCTTCGGACTAGCGGGGTACACAGATACGCAGTATTTT
-	TRBV4-2	TRBJ1-2	15	-	CASSHGLDKNYGYTF	TGTGCCAGCAGCCACGGTCTAGACAAGAACTATGGCTACACCTTC
TRBD2	TRBV2	TRBJ2-1	18	-	CASSVVAGTFLSYNEQFF	TGTGCCAGCAGTGTGGTAGCGGGGACCTTCCTCTCCTACAATGAGCAGTTCTTC
TRBD1	TRBV10-2	TRBJ2-3	16	-	CASSESSGGGTDTQYF	TGCGCCAGCAGTGAGTCCTCAGGGGGTGGCACAGATACGCAGTATTTT
-	TRBV5-1	TRBJ2-3	14	-	CASSLVTVTDTQYF	TGCGCCAGCAGCTTGGTAACCGTCACAGATACGCAGTATTTT
-	TRBV9	TRBJ1-1	14	-	CASSEGVGATEAFF	TGTGCCAGCAGCGAGGGGGTCGGAGCCACTGAAGCTTTCTTT
-	TRBV6-5	TRBJ2-2	15	-	CASTAGRGGNGELFF	TGTGCCAGCACTGCCGGACGTGGGGGTAACGGGGAGCTGTTTTTT
TRBD1	TRBV19	TRBJ1-3	15	once	CASSIGTGSGNTIYF	TGTGCCAGTAGTATAGGGACAGGCTCTGGAAACACCATATATTTT
TRBD1	TRBV19	TRBJ1-4	14	-	CASKQGAANEKLFF	TGTGCCAGTAAACAGGGGGCTGCGAATGAAAAACTGTTTTTT
TRBD1	TRBV24-1	TRBJ2-7	15	-	CATSDSGTGSAEQYF	TGTGCCACCAGTGATTCCGGGACAGGGTCGGCCGAGCAGTACTTC
TRBD2	TRBV7-3	TRBJ2-1	15	once	CASSPSGGFWYEQFF	TGTGCCAGCAGCCCTAGCGGGGGGTTTTGGTATGAGCAGTTCTTC
-	TRBV11-3	TRBJ1-6	17	-	CASSLEGLGHGRRALHF	TGTGCCAGCAGCTTAGAGGGGTTGGGACACGGAAGGAGGGCCCTCCACTTT
-	TRBV15	TRBJ2-5	16	-	CATSRVLGVRQETQYF	TGTGCCACCAGCAGAGTTTTAGGGGTCCGACAAGAGACCCAGTACTTC
-	TRBV5-4	TRBJ2-3	11	-	CASTYSDTQYF	TGTGCCAGCACCTATTCAGATACGCAGTATTTT
-	TRBV24-1	TRBJ2-5	13	-	CATSALNQETQYF	TGTGCCACCAGTGCACTCAACCAAGAGACCCAGTACTTC